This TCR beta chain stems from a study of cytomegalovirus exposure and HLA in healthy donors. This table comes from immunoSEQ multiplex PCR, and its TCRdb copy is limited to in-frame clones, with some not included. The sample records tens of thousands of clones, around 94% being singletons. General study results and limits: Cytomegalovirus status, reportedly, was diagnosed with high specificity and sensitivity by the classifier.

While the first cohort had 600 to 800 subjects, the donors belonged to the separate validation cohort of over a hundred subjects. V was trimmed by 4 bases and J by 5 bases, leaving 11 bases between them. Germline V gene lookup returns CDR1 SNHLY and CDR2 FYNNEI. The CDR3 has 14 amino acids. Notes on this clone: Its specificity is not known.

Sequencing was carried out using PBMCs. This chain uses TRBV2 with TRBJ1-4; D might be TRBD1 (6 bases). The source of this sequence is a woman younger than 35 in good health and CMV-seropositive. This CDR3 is CASSVWGQNEKLFF. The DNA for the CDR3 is TGTGCCAGCAGTGTTTGGGGGCAGAATGAAAAACTGTTTTTT.